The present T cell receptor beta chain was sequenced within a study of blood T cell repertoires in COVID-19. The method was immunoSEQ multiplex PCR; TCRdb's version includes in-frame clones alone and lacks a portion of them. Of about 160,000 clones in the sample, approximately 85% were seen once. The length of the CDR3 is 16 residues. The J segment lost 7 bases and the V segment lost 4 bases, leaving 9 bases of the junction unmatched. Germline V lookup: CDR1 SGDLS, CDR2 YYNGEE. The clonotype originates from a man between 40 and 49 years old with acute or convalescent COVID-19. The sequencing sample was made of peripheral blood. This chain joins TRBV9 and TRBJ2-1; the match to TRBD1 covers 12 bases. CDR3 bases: TGTGCCAGCAGCTCCGGGACAGGGGGCGCGACTAATGAGCAGTTCTTC. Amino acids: CASSSGTGGATNEQFF.